The subject of this entry is one T cell receptor (beta chain). The CDR3 totals 15 residues. V shed 2 bases, J shed 5 bases, and the junction held 5 bases outside the gene matches. CDR1 and CDR2 (germline): SGDLS, YYNGEE. Libraries were prepared by immunoSEQ multiplex PCR; TCRdb keeps only in-frame clonotypes and omits some of them. This table holds around 84,000 clones, approximately 95% found once. This sample was included in a study of OX40 agonist ivuxolimab in advanced cancers. About the study: With a range of roughly 20 to 80, age averaged roughly 61 years, and roughly 80% were male.

The sequence derives from an adult with an advanced solid tumor such as melanoma, head and neck, liver or kidney cancer. The sample in question was CD4+ or CD8+ T cells sorted from blood, obtained in a trial of the OX40 agonist ivuxolimab. V gene TRBV9 combines with J gene TRBJ2-7, with 12 nucleotides matching TRBD1. In DNA form, the CDR3 reads TGTGCCAGCAGCGTCACCGGGACAGGGGGCGACGAGCAGTACTTC. It is translated as CASSVTGTGGDEQYF.